Below are 13 T cell receptor beta chains sequenced from a single sample in a study of regulatory T cells in long-lasting Graves disease. Stated time point: persistent/refractory GD, antithyroid drugs over 5 years with positive TRAb. Construction of the TCR library relied on RNA isolated from PBMCs. Arm-PCR of CDR3 regions and iRepertoire HTBI primers were used to build TCR beta libraries. One entry per CDR3 protein, called by TCRdb with MiXCR from the multiplex PCR reads. The sample lists hundreds of thousands of distinct CDR3 sequences; roughly 21% were seen once. This specimen consisted of peripheral blood mononuclear cells (PBMCs), obtained when the disease was refractory, from a patient treated with antithyroid drugs. All receptors come from a female donor with Graves disease.

The chain links TRBV5-1 to TRBJ2-7, with D possibly matching TRBD1 (6 bases). Trimming cost V 0 bases and J 1 base, with 14 bases left between them. This CDR3 comprises 16 residues. Germline V CDR1 and CDR2: SGHRS, YFSETQ. CDR3 sequence: CASSLVGNRDSYEQYF. DNA of the CDR3: TGCGCCAGCAGCTTGGTGGGCAACAGGGATTCCTACGAGCAGTACTTC. Complete variable domain (other parts from reference TRBV5-1 and TRBJ2-7): KAGVTQTPRYLIKTRGQQVTLSCSPISGHRSVSWYQQTPGQGLQFLFEYFSETQRNKGNFPGRFSGRQFSNSRSEMNVSTLELGDSALYLCASSLVGNRDSYEQYFGPGTRLTVT.

The V and J genes are TRBV9 and TRBJ2-2, with D unresolved. The CDR3 has 14 amino acids. Germline V gene lookup returns CDR1 SGDLS and CDR2 YYNGEE. Trimming removed 5 bases at V and 1 base at J, with 9 bases between. The chain's CDR3 is CASRPTVNTGELFF. The CDR3 DNA is TGTGCCAGCAGGCCGACGGTGAACACCGGGGAGCTGTTTTTT.

This clonotype was seen ten or more times. The chain links TRBV10-3 to TRBJ1-3, with no clear D. Between the trimmed V and J ends, which lost 4 bases and 0 bases, there was a span of 7 bases. Germline loops: CDR1 ENHRY, CDR2 SYGVKD. This CDR3 has 14 residues. The CDR3 nucleotides read TGTGCCATCAGTGGGTTGGGCTCTGGAAACACCATATATTTT. Protein sequence: CAISGLGSGNTIYF.

V gene TRBV27 combines with J gene TRBJ2-5; D call uncertain. The CDR3 length is 15 residues. Trimming removed 1 base at V and 1 base at J, with 10 bases between. Germline V gene data show CDR1 as MNHEY and CDR2 as SMNVEV (reference sequence). As DNA, the CDR3 is TGTGCCAGCAGTTTATACCCACAGAGCCAAGAGACCCAGTACTTC. It is translated as CASSLYPQSQETQYF.

The rearrangement joins TRBV7-9 to TRBJ2-5, with 8 bases aligning to TRBD1. The CDR3 is 19 amino acids. Germline CDR1 SEHNR, CDR2 FQNEAQ (reference sequence). V trimming: 5 bases; J trimming: 2 bases; junction bases outside the gene matches: 19. The CDR3 DNA reads TGTGCCAGCAGCCCACGGACAGGGCGCCAGGGGGGCACACAAGAGACCCAGTACTTC. Protein: CASSPRTGRQGGTQETQYF.

The table lists this clonotype with a few counts. J is TRBJ2-7 and V is TRBV7-9; D gene ambiguous. CDR3 length: 13 residues. The germline CDR1 and CDR2 sequences are SEHNR and FQNEAQ (reference sequence). Deletions cut 0 bases from V and 2 bases from J, with 5 bases between. The CDR3: CASSLASPYEQYF. The CDR3 bases are TGTGCCAGCAGCTTAGCCAGCCCCTACGAGCAGTACTTC.

The sample holds many counts of this clonotype. The chain has TRBV7-8 and TRBJ1-5, with 7 bases identical to TRBD1. CDR3 length: 15 residues. Losses at the gene ends were 5 bases for V and 4 bases for J; bases not matched to a gene: 8. Germline V gene data show CDR1 as SGHVS and CDR2 as FQNEAQ. CDR3 DNA sequence: TGTGCCAGCAGCGGTCCGGGACAGCAAAATCAGCCCCAGCATTTT. Amino acid sequence: CASSGPGQQNQPQHF. Full variable domain (rest looked up from reference TRBV7-8 and TRBJ1-5): GAGVSQSPRYKVAKRGQDVALRCDPISGHVSLFWYQQALGQGPEFLTYFQNEAQLDKSGLPSDRFFAERPEGSVSTLKIQRTQQEDSAVYLCASSGPGQQNQPQHFGDGTRLSIL.

This clonotype has at least ten counts. The chain employs TRBV12-3 or TRBV12-4 and TRBJ2-7, with a tentative D call TRBD2 (6 bases). V was pared by 5 bases and J by 0 bases, with 14 bases between. The CDR3 length is 15 residues. The CDR3 DNA is TGTGCCAGCAGTCCCCTTGGCGGGAACTCCTACGAGCAGTACTTC. Translating it yields CASSPLGGNSYEQYF.

In this sample, this clonotype turned up many times. This chain connects TRBV6-1 to TRBJ2-7, with D hard to call. The CDR3 length is 13 residues. Trimming left V 6 bases short and J 7 bases short, with 16 bases between. Germline values: CDR1 MNHNS, CDR2 SASEGT. The CDR3 DNA is TGTGCCAGCAGCACTTCGAGTCTAGGGGAGCAGTACTTC. It codes for CASSTSSLGEQYF.

This clonotype was recorded at least ten times. The chain joins TRBV6-2 or TRBV6-3 to TRBJ2-5, with 8 nucleotides matching TRBD1. Trimming at V came to 0 bases and at J to 5 bases, leaving 8 bases not matched to a gene. Germline loops: CDR1 MNHEY, CDR2 SVGEGT. The CDR3 is made up of 16 amino acids. CDR3 nucleotide sequence: TGTGCCAGCAGTTACTCTAGGACAGGGATAGGGGAGACCCAGTACTTC. Protein product: CASSYSRTGIGETQYF.

The J gene is TRBJ2-2, the V gene TRBV27; TRBD1 matches at 10 bases. The J segment lost 3 bases and the V segment lost 5 bases, leaving 6 bases of the junction unmatched. Germline lookup yields CDR1 MNHEY and CDR2 SMNVEV (reference sequence). The CDR3 length is 16 residues. CDR3 residues: CASSPLGTGDTGELFF. CDR3 DNA sequence: TGTGCCAGCAGTCCCCTCGGGACAGGGGACACCGGGGAGCTGTTTTTT.

This clonotype appeared a few times. The rearrangement joins TRBV12-3 or TRBV12-4 to TRBJ2-5; 11 nucleotides line up with TRBD2. CDR3 length equals 19 residues. Trimming removed 5 bases from V and 3 bases from J; junction bases left unmatched: 17. The CDR3 bases are TGTGCCAGCAGTGAAGGAATCCTGGGACTAGCGGACTATGAAGAGACCCAGTACTTC. This sequence encodes CASSEGILGLADYEETQYF.

This clonotype was counted ten times or more. The chain combines TRBV2 with TRBJ2-5, with D tentatively TRBD1 (5 bases). Trimming took off 7 bases at V and 0 bases at J, with 12 bases between the two ends. Per the germline V gene, CDR1 is SNHLY and CDR2 is FYNNEI. CDR3 length: 14 residues. CDR3 sequence: CASIFRQNQETQYF. CDR3 bases: TGTGCCAGCATTTTCCGACAGAACCAAGAGACCCAGTACTTC.